This TCR beta chain was identified during a study of blood T cell repertoires in COVID-19. Study-level background: PBMCs, B-cell-depleted T cells, or T cells provided the cDNA or gDNA that made up the material.

This clone was counted between two and nine times. Generated by immunoSEQ multiplex PCR, the TCRdb table keeps only in-frame clones and is missing some. The sample includes about 310,000 clones, around 90% seen only once; the top ten take about 5%. Trimming cost V 5 bases and J 2 bases, with 12 bases left between them. The germline V gene encodes CDR1 SGHTA and CDR2 FQGNSA. The CDR3 runs 14 residues. Individuals drawn from around 24 US areas were roughly 18 to 95 years old. Cohorts were assigned according to the clinical history that participants reported. The specimen was PBMCs or T cells enriched from blood (not recorded which). This rearrangement joins TRBV7-2 to TRBJ1-2; D is uncertain. The clonotype was recovered from a man in his fifties or sixties who had recovered from COVID-19. The CDR3 DNA follows: TGTGCCAGCAGCCCCCAAGACGGGAACTATGGCTACACCTTC. It encodes CASSPQDGNYGYTF.